Below are 8 T cell receptor beta chains sequenced from a single sample in a study of blood T cell repertoires in COVID-19. Generated by immunoSEQ multiplex PCR, the TCRdb table keeps only in-frame clones and is missing some. Counted here are 300,000 to 350,000 clones, about 83% occurring once; the ten biggest clones make up approximately 3.1%. Sequenced material: peripheral blood. The origin of the receptors is a man younger than 40 with active or convalescent COVID-19.

The V gene is TRBV30, the J gene TRBJ2-7; 7 bases are a match to TRBD1. The CDR3 has 15 amino acids. V gave up 4 bases and J gave up 0 bases; unmatched junction bases: 9. CDR1 is GTSNPN and CDR2 is SVGIG in the germline V gene (reference sequence). In nucleotides, the CDR3 is TGTGCCTGGATTCCTACAGGGGAGAACTCCTACGAGCAGTACTTC. It codes for CAWIPTGENSYEQYF.

This chain connects TRBV11-2 to TRBJ1-4; tentatively, D is TRBD1 (6 bases). From germline, CDR1 is SGHAT and CDR2 FQNNGV. The CDR3 is 15 residues long. Trimming removed 5 bases from V and 1 base from J, with 11 bases in between. CDR3 in amino acids: CASSPGQQTNEKLFF. For the CDR3, the DNA is TGTGCCAGCAGCCCCGGACAGCAAACTAATGAAAAACTGTTTTTT. Full variable domain (rest looked up from reference TRBV11-2 and TRBJ1-4): EAGVAQSPRYKIIEKRQSVAFWCNPISGHATLYWYQQILGQGPKLLIQFQNNGVVDDSQLPKDRFSAERLKGVDSTLKIQPAKLEDSAVYLCASSPGQQTNEKLFFGSGTQLSVL.

V and J are TRBV7-9 and TRBJ2-3; TRBD2 might be the D (5 bases). Germline V gene data show CDR1 as SEHNR and CDR2 as FQNEAQ (reference sequence). The CDR3 extends over 14 amino acids. V lost 2 bases, J lost 5 bases, and 11 bases lay in between. The CDR3 bases are TGTGCCAGCAGCTTACGGGGTGTCGTAGATACGCAGTATTTT. Amino acid sequence: CASSLRGVVDTQYF.

This clone showed up just once. The J gene is TRBJ2-5, the V gene TRBV7-3; possibly TRBD2 for D (6 bases). CDR1 SGHTA and CDR2 FQGTGA come from the germline V gene. V lost 5 bases and J 3 bases, leaving 13 bases between the germline ends. The length of the CDR3 is 14 residues. The CDR3 spells CASSPGASEETQYF. CDR3 nucleotides: TGTGCCAGCAGCCCCGGAGCTAGCGAAGAGACCCAGTACTTC. The complete variable domain, with remaining parts taken from reference TRBV7-3 and TRBJ2-5, reads GAGVSQTPSNKVTEKGKYVELRCDPISGHTALYWYRQSLGQGPEFLIYFQGTGAADDSGLPNDRFFAVRPEGSVSTLKIQRTERGDSAVYLCASSPGASEETQYFGPGTRLLVL.

The DNA for the CDR3 is TGTGCCAGCATCCGAGCAACAGTGGATTCACCCCTCCACTTT. Translating it yields CASIRATVDSPLHF. V is TRBV5-8 and J is TRBJ1-6; no reliable D call. Looked up from germline, CDR1 is SGHTS and CDR2 is YDEGEE. Trimming took 6 bases from V and 8 from J, leaving 15 bases between them. This CDR3 has 14 residues.

The rearrangement joins TRBV27 to TRBJ1-5; D is uncertain. Germline V CDR1 and CDR2: MNHEY, SMNVEV (reference sequence). This CDR3 contains 15 residues. Trimming shortened V by 5 bases and J by 0 bases, and 11 bases separated the two germline ends. The CDR3 sequence: CASSPPGYSNQPQHF. The CDR3 region has the DNA TGTGCCAGCAGTCCCCCGGGATATAGCAATCAGCCCCAGCATTTT.

This rearrangement joins TRBV4-1 to TRBJ1-2; D is undetermined. Germline-derived CDR1 and CDR2 are MGHRA and YSYEKL. The ends were cut back, 4 bases at V and 2 bases at J, with 11 bases in the middle. The CDR3 sequence is 14 residues long. The CDR3 reads CASSLLSKNYGYTF. In nucleotides, the CDR3 is TGCGCCAGCAGCCTCCTCAGTAAGAACTATGGCTACACCTTC.

This clone came up once. The rearrangement joins TRBV23-1 to TRBJ1-5; 9 bases line up with TRBD1. TRBV23-1 is flagged as an ORF with uncertain function. The CDR3 is made up of 17 amino acids. The J segment lost 7 bases and the V segment lost 7 bases, leaving 17 bases of the junction unmatched. The CDR3 reads CASTRGQGKDQDQPQHF. CDR3 DNA: TGCGCCAGCACTAGGGGACAGGGTAAGGATCAGGACCAGCCCCAGCATTTT.